These T cell receptor beta chains were read from a single sample in a study of blood T cell repertoires in COVID-19. The data were produced by immunoSEQ multiplex PCR, yet TCRdb's version contains in-frame clones alone and is incomplete. Altogether around 160,000 clones are present, just over 90% being singletons, with the ten largest covering 2% to 3%. Sequencing was carried out using peripheral blood. These receptor sequences come from a young man with acute or convalescent COVID-19. Both conserved end residues are trimmed from each CDR3. Some rows mark clone size as missing; the rest say once, few, many or name a class of expanded clone.

clone_size	v_call	j_call	cdr3_aa
NA	TRBV5-6	TRBJ1-5	ASSFGFSNQPQH
NA	TRBV5-1	TRBJ1-1	ASSFERANTEAF
NA	TRBV6-2/TRBV6-3	TRBJ1-1	ASSYSQARGTEAF
NA	TRBV6-1	TRBJ2-1	ASSELLAGGNEQF
NA	TRBV12-3/TRBV12-4	TRBJ2-7	ASSFGQVYEQY
once	TRBV12-5	TRBJ1-5	ASGFKGGAANQPQH
NA	TRBV27	TRBJ1-2	ASSSLPGGAGYT
once	TRBV12-5	TRBJ2-1	ASGGRLNEQF
NA	TRBV18	TRBJ1-1	ASSPPGQSSTEAF
NA	TRBV18	TRBJ1-5	ASSPDSSNQPQH
NA	TRBV30	TRBJ2-1	AWGDGSEQF
NA	TRBV7-9	TRBJ1-1	ASSPGLLGTEAF
NA	TRBV24-1	TRBJ2-1	ATSDSRREGDEQF
NA	TRBV24-1	TRBJ2-3	ATSRGKGTDTQY
NA	TRBV5-1	TRBJ1-6	ASSRTVDNSPLH
once	TRBV20-1	TRBJ1-1	SASAGGAEAF
NA	TRBV9	TRBJ1-2	ASSVIPGQPNYGYT
NA	TRBV24-1	TRBJ2-1	ATSAWTGTYNEQF
NA	TRBV7-2	TRBJ2-7	ASSSGTSGSGYEQY
NA	TRBV11-2	TRBJ1-6	ASNPADRSHNSPLH
NA	TRBV6-5	TRBJ1-1	AVRTPNTEAF
few	TRBV3-1/TRBV3-2	TRBJ2-3	ASSQGDGGRDSDTQY
NA	TRBV19	TRBJ1-5	ASRSSGLTAWAQH
NA	TRBV12-3/TRBV12-4	TRBJ2-7	ASSFQNSYEQY